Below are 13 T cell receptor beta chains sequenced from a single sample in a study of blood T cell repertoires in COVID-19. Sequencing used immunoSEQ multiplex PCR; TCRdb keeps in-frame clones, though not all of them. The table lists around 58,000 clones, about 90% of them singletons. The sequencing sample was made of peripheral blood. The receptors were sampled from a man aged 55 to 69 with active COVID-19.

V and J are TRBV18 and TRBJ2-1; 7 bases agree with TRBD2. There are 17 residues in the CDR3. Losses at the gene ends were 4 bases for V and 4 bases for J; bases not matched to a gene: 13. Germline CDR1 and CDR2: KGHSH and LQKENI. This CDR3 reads CASSQTRPAGSYNEQFF. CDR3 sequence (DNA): TGTGCCAGCTCACAAACTCGTCCAGCGGGATCTTACAATGAGCAGTTCTTC.

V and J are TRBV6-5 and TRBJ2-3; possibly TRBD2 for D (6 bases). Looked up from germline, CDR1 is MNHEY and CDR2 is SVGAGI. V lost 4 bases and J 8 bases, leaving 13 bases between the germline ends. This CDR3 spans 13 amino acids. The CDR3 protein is CASSWREGVTQYF. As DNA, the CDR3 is TGTGCCAGCAGTTGGAGGGAAGGAGTTACGCAGTATTTT.

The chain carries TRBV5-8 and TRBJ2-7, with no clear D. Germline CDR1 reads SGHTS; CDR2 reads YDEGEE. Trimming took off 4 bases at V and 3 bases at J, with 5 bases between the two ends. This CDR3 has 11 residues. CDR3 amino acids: CASSPNYEQYF. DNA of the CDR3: TGTGCCAGCAGCCCCAACTACGAGCAGTACTTC.

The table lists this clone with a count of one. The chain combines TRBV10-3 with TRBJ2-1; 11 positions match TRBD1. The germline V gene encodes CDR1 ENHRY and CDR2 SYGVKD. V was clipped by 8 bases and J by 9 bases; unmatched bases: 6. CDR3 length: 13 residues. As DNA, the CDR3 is TGTGCCATCCGGGACAGGGGGGTGGGTGAGCAGTTCTTC. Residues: CAIRDRGVGEQFF.

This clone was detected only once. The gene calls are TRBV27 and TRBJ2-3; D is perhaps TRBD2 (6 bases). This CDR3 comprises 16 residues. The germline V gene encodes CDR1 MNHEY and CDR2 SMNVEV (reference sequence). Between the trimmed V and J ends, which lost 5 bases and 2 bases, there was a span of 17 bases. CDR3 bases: TGTGCCAGCAGTCAAACTTACCGGACTATCACAGATACGCAGTATTTT. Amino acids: CASSQTYRTITDTQYF.

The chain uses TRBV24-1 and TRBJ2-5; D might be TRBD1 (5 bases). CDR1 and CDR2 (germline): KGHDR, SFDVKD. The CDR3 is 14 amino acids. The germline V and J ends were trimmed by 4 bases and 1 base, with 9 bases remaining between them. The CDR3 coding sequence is TGTGCCACCAGTGACCCCAGGGCCCAAGAGACCCAGTACTTC. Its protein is CATSDPRAQETQYF.

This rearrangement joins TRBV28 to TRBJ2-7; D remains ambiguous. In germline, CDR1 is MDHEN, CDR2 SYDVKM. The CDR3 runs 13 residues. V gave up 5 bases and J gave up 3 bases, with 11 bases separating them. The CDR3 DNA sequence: TGTGCCAGCAGTCCGAGTTCTCTCTACGAGCAGTACTTC. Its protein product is CASSPSSLYEQYF.

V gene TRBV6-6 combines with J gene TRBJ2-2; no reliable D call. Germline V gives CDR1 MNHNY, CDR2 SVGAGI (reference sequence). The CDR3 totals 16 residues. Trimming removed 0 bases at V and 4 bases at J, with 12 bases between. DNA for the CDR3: TGTGCCAGCAGTTACTCGAGCCTTTTTGGCACCGGGGAGCTGTTTTTT. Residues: CASSYSSLFGTGELFF.

This chain's CDR3 is CASSKQGYGYGYTF. The CDR3 nucleotides are TGTGCCAGCAGTAAGCAGGGTTACGGCTATGGCTACACCTTC. This chain links TRBV28 with TRBJ1-2, with D possibly matching TRBD1 (5 bases). Trimming cost V 5 bases and J 4 bases, with 14 bases left between them. Germline V gene lookup returns CDR1 MDHEN and CDR2 SYDVKM. The CDR3 totals 14 residues.

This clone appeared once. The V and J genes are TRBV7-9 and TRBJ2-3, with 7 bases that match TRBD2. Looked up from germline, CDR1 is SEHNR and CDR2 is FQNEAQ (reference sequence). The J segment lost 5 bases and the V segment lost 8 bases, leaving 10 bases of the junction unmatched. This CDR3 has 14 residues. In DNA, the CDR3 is TGTGCCAGCGGGACTCCTACGGGGGGAGATACGCAGTATTTT. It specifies CASGTPTGGDTQYF. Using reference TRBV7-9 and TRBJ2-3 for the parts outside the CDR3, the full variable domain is DTGVSQNPRHKITKRGQNVTFRCDPISEHNRLYWYRQTLGQGPEFLTYFQNEAQLEKSRLLSDRFSAERPKGSFSTLEIQRTEQGDSAMYLCASGTPTGGDTQYFGPGTRLTVL.

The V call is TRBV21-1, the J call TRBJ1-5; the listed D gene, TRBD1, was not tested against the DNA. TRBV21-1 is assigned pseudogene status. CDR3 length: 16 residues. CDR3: CASRGTGAVSNQPQHF. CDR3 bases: TGTGCCTCTAGGGGGACAGGGGCTGTTAGCAATCAGCCCCAGCATTTT.

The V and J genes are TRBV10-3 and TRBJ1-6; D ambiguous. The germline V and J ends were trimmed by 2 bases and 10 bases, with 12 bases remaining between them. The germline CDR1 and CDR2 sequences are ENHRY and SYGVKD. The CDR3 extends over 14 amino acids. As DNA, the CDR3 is TGTGCCATCAGTGAGGCAACAGTAGGATCACCCCTCCACTTT. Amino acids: CAISEATVGSPLHF.

CDR3 sequence reads: CAVSGERYGTDTQYF. The CDR3 coding sequence is TGTGCCGTCTCGGGGGAGCGATATGGCACAGATACGCAGTATTTT. The chain uses TRBV15 and TRBJ2-3; the D gene is possibly TRBD2 (6 bases). V was clipped by 11 bases and J by 1 base, with 19 bases between them. The CDR3 loop spans 15 amino acids. Germline CDR1 reads LNHNV; CDR2 reads YYDKDF (reference sequence). The variable domain in full, completed from reference TRBV15 and TRBJ2-3, reads DAMVIQNPRYQVTQFGKPVTLSCSQTLNHNVMYWYQQKSSQAPKLLFHYYDKDFNNEADTPDNFQSRRPNTSFCFLDIRSPGLGDTAMYLCAVSGERYGTDTQYFGPGTRLTVL.